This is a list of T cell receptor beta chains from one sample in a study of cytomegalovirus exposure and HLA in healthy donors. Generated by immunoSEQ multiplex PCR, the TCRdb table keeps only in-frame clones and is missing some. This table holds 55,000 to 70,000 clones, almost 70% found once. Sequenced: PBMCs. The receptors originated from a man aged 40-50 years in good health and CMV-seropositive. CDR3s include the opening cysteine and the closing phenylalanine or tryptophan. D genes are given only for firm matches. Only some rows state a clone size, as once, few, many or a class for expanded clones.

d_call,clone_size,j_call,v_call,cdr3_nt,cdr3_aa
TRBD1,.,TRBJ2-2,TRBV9,TGTGCCAGCAGCGTAGGGACAGGGGCCGGGGAGCTGTTTTTT,CASSVGTGAGELFF
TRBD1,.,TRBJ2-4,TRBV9,TGTGCCAGCAGCGTAGGGACAGGGGATGGCAAAAACATTCAGTACTTC,CASSVGTGDGKNIQYF
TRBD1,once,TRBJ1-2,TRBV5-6,TGTGCCAGCAGCCTCGGACAGGCGATTCCCTATGGCTACACCTTC,CASSLGQAIPYGYTF
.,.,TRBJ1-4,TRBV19,TGTGCCCCTCGGGGGGGAAGGACTAATGAAAAACTGTTTTTT,CAPRGGRTNEKLFF
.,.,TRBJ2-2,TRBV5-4,TGTGCCAGCAGTATTAACCCGGAGACCGGGGAGCTGTTTTTT,CASSINPETGELFF
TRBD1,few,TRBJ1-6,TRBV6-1,TGTGCCAGCAAAAGGACAGGGAGACCTTCACCCCTCCACTTT,CASKRTGRPSPLHF
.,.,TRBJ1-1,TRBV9,TGTGCCAGCAGCGCGTATTTGAACACTGAAGCTTTCTTT,CASSAYLNTEAFF
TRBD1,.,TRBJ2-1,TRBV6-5,TGTGCCAGCAGTGCCGGGACAGGTTACAATGAGCAGTTCTTC,CASSAGTGYNEQFF
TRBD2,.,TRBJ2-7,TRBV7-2,TGTGCCAGCAGCTCGGAACGGGAGGGCCGCTATCAGTACTTC,CASSSEREGRYQYF
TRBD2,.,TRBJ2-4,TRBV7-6,TGTGCCAGCAGCTTAGAGAAGGCGGGAGGAGCCGCCAAAAACATTCAGTACTTC,CASSLEKAGGAAKNIQYF
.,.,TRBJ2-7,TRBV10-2,TGCGCCAGCAGTTTCCTAAGACAGGACTCCTACGAGCAGTACTTC,CASSFLRQDSYEQYF
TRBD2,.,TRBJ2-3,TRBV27,TGTGCCAGCAGTTCACATCTTCTAGCGGGAAACACAGATACGCAGTATTTT,CASSSHLLAGNTDTQYF
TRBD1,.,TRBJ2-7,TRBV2,TGTGCCAGCAGAGACTCCCAGTGGGACAGGGTCTCCTACGAGCAGTACTTC,CASRDSQWDRVSYEQYF
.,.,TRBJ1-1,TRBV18,TGTGCCAGCTCACCACCTAGAGGGAGTACTGAAGCTTTCTTT,CASSPPRGSTEAFF
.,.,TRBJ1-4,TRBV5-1,TGCGCCAGCAGCTTGGGTCCCGCTAATGAAAAACTGTTTTTT,CASSLGPANEKLFF
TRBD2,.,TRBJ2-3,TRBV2,TGTGCCAGCAGTGGTCCAGCGGGAGCCCCCTGGATACACACAGATACGCAGTATTTT,CASSGPAGAPWIHTDTQYF
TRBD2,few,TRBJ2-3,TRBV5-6,TGTGCCAGCAGCTTGGGAGTTTTCGGCGGGAGGGATTCGCCGCAGTATTTT,CASSLGVFGGRDSPQYF
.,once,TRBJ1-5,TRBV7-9,TGTGCCAGCAGCTTAGCAGGGCGGGGCGGGGTTCAGCCCCAGCATTTT,CASSLAGRGGVQPQHF
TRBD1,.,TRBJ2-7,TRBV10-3,TGTGCCATCAGTGAAATCCGGGACAGCTCCTACGAGCAGTACTTC,CAISEIRDSSYEQYF
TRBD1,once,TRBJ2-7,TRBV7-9,TGTGCCAGCAGCAGACAGGGGGGTTACGAGCAGTACTTC,CASSRQGGYEQYF
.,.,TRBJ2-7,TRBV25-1,TGTGCCAGCAGTGAATCACGGTACGGGAGCTACGAGCAGTACTTC,CASSESRYGSYEQYF
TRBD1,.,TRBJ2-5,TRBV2,TGTGCCAGCAGTGCCGGGACAGGTGGTAGGGCAGAGACCCAGTACTTC,CASSAGTGGRAETQYF
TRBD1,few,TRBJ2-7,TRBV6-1,TGTGCCAGCAGTGTTACCGGGACAGGGAAGACCGAGCAGTACTTC,CASSVTGTGKTEQYF
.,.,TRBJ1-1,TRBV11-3,TGTGCCAGCAGCTTAGATTCGGCAGCCCGGGTGGCTGAAGCTTTCTTT,CASSLDSAARVAEAFF
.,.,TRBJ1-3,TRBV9,TGTGCCAGCAGCGTAGACAACTCTGGAAACACCATATATTTT,CASSVDNSGNTIYF
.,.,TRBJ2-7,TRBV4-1,TGTGCCAGCAGCCAAGTGGGGGAGGACGAGCAGTACTTC,CASSQVGEDEQYF
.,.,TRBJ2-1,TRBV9,TGTGCCTCCGATCGCCAGGGGAACGGCAATGAGCAGTTCTTC,CASDRQGNGNEQFF
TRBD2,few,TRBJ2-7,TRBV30,TGTGCCTGGAGCAGCGGGGGAACCCAGTACTTC,CAWSSGGTQYF
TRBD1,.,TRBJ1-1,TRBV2,TGTGCCAGCACTGGGGACAGTTCCATGAACACTGAAGCTTTCTTT,CASTGDSSMNTEAFF
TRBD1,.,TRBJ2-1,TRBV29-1,TGCAGCGTCGAAGGGGGGACAGGGAGGAAGTCCTACAATGAGCAGTTCTTC,CSVEGGTGRKSYNEQFF
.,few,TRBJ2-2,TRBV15,TGTGCCATTCGGTGGGGGCACACCGGGGAGCTGTTTTTT,CAIRWGHTGELFF
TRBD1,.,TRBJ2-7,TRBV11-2,TGTGCCAGCAGCTTAGCGAGGGACAGCCACCAGTACTTC,CASSLARDSHQYF
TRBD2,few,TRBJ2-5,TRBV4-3,TGCGCCAGCAGCCAAGATTGGACTAGCGGGGGCCCCGAGACCCAGTACTTC,CASSQDWTSGGPETQYF
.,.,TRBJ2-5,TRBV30,TGTGCCTGGAGTGTACTTGGACAACCTAATTACCAACTAGAGACCCAGTACTTC,CAWSVLGQPNYQLETQYF
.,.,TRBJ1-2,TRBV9,TGTGCCAGCAGCGTTTCGATGGGGGGTGGGGGCTACACCTTC,CASSVSMGGGGYTF
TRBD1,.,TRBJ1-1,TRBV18,TGTGCCAGCTCACCCGGGACAGGGAAGAGTGAAGCTTTCTTT,CASSPGTGKSEAFF